This record covers a single TCR beta chain. Its specificity is not known. The sample belongs to a study of PD-1 blockade in classical Hodgkin lymphoma. For the study at large: Nivolumab 3 mg/kg was given intravenously every 2 weeks. The study's findings and limits: Before treatment, complete responders showed about the same diversity as newly diagnosed patients.

The CDR3 spans 13 residues. Germline values: CDR1 SGHDT, CDR2 YYEEEE. Trimming took 0 bases from V and 9 from J, leaving 10 bases between them. Time point here: cycle 4 day 1 (C4D1), after more than 5 weeks of nivolumab. Each of the patients experienced relapse following autologous stem cell transplantation, and their brentuximab vedotin exposure differed. Repertoires were generated with immunoSEQ multiplex PCR, while TCRdb's copy carries only in-frame clones and drops some. The table records 80,000 to 95,000 clones, nearly 85% of them present only once. The chain is built from TRBV5-6 and TRBJ1-5, with a weak D call TRBD1 (5 bases). The sequence derives from a human donor with classical Hodgkin lymphoma. Source: peripheral blood mononuclear cells (PBMCs), taken before the fourth cycle of nivolumab. The CDR3 DNA reads TGTGCCAGCAGCTTGGTGGGGGGAGGGCCCCAGCATTTT. Translating it yields CASSLVGGGPQHF.